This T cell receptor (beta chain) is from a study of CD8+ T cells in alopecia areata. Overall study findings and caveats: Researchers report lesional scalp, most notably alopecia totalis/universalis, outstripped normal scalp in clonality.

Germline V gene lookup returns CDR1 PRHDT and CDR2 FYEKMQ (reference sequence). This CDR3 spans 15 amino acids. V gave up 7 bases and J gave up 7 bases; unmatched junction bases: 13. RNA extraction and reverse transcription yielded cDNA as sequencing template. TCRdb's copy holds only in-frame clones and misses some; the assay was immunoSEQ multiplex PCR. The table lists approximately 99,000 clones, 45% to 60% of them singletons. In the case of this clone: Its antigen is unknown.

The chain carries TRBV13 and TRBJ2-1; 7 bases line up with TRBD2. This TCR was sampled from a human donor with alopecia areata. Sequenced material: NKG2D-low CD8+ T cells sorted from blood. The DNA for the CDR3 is TGTGCCAGCACCTTCGTTACTAGCGTGGATAATGAGCAGTTCTTC. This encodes CASTFVTSVDNEQFF.